Only a few counts were recorded for the clone carrying this TCR beta chain. Its specificity is unknown. This sample was taken from a study of human T cells and chemical hapten exposure. TCRdb fed the RACE reads into MiXCR, producing one record per CDR3 protein. The profile covers fewer than 70,000 distinct CDR3 sequences, with over 9.5% appearing a single time and about 5% taken by the ten largest. General study findings and limits: All donors were alopecia patients, so their immunity may differ from that of healthy people.

Described time point: pre-sensitization, week 0. Treatment noted: therapeutic diphenylcyclopropenone sensitization with weekly scalp DPC. The sequence came from a woman aged 50 to 60 with alopecia areata. Some clones in this sample may be carry-over from other donors' samples. Sequencing used whole blood, obtained in connection with sensitization to the hapten diphenylcyclopropenone (DPC).

The CDR3, as DNA: TGTGCCAGCAGTTTAACTGGGGGCTACACCTTC. It yields the protein CASSLTGGYTF. The rearrangement joins TRBV12-3 or TRBV12-4 to TRBJ1-2; D remains unclear. The V gene lost 2 bases and the J gene lost 8 bases, with 6 bases spanning the gap. The CDR3 totals 11 residues.